The 25 T cell receptor beta chains below were found in one sample sequenced in a study of cytomegalovirus exposure and HLA in healthy donors. The PCR had 60 Vbeta and 13 Jbeta primers. Clones were read by immunoSEQ multiplex PCR, and TCRdb kept only the in-frame ones, dropping some. Of 95,000 to 110,000 clones listed, around 80% are singletons. Specimen: PBMCs. The receptor source for this set is a young woman in good health and CMV-seropositive.

This clone was seen more than once but under ten times. The rearrangement links TRBV4-2 to TRBJ1-3, with D maybe TRBD1 (6 bases). This CDR3 is built from 15 residues. Germline V lookup: CDR1 LGHNA, CDR2 YNFKEQ. V was cut by 5 bases and J by 2 bases, with 13 bases left in between. The CDR3 reads CASSSKQGTGNTIYF. In nucleotides, the CDR3 is TGTGCCAGCAGCTCCAAACAGGGAACTGGAAACACCATATATTTT.

V usage is TRBV18 and J usage is TRBJ2-5; no reliable D call. Trimming removed 0 bases from V and 5 bases from J, with 10 bases in between. Germline CDR1 reads KGHSH; CDR2 reads LQKENI. The CDR3 loop spans 14 amino acids. For the CDR3, the DNA is TGTGCCAGCTCACCACCCTACCCCCTTGAGACCCAGTACTTC. This codes for CASSPPYPLETQYF.

This chain links TRBV6-5 with TRBJ2-1; no firm D call. The germline V gene encodes CDR1 MNHEY and CDR2 SVGAGI. Trimming took off 0 bases at V and 12 bases at J, with 12 bases between the two ends. The CDR3 sequence is 13 residues long. The CDR3: CASSYSLRSGQFF. DNA of the CDR3: TGTGCCAGCAGTTACTCCTTAAGATCGGGGCAGTTCTTC.

The chain has TRBV2 and TRBJ2-2; 8 bases are a match to TRBD1. V shed 6 bases and J 5 bases; nucleotides not matched to a gene: 8. Germline CDR1 reads SNHLY; CDR2 reads FYNNEI. This CDR3 spans 15 amino acids. DNA of the CDR3: TGTGCCAGCAGCGCCACAGGGGGTGGGACCGGGGAGCTGTTTTTT. It yields the protein CASSATGGGTGELFF.

This chain links TRBV7-8 with TRBJ2-3; D not resolved. The V gene's germline CDR1 is SGHVS and CDR2 FQNEAQ. The CDR3 runs to 14 residues. V was trimmed by 4 bases and J by 3 bases, leaving 11 bases between them. The CDR3 DNA reads as TGTGCCAGCAGCTACCGTGCCGGGACAGATACGCAGTATTTT. This translates into CASSYRAGTDTQYF.

The chain recombines TRBV25-1 with TRBJ2-1; D call uncertain. This CDR3 spans 12 amino acids. With 6 bases removed from V and 9 bases from J, the gap between germline ends came to 12 bases. CDR1 MGHDK and CDR2 SYGVNS come from the germline V gene. The CDR3: CASSSNGFEQFF. The CDR3 nucleotides are TGTGCCAGCAGCTCCAACGGTTTTGAGCAGTTCTTC.

The J gene is TRBJ1-1, the V gene TRBV19; 10 bases fit TRBD1. The germline V gene encodes CDR1 LNHDA and CDR2 SQIVND (reference sequence). The CDR3 runs 15 residues. V lost 4 bases to trimming and J lost 1 base; unmatched junction nucleotides: 3. This CDR3 reads CASSTTGGKNTEAFF. CDR3 nucleotides: TGTGCCAGTAGTACGACAGGGGGCAAGAACACTGAAGCTTTCTTT. The variable domain in full, with the rest retrieved from reference TRBV19 and TRBJ1-1, is DGGITQSPKYLFRKEGQNVTLSCEQNLNHDAMYWYRQDPGQGLRLIYYSQIVNDFQKGDIAEGYSVSREKKESFPLTVTSAQKNPTAFYLCASSTTGGKNTEAFFGQGTRLTVV.

This clone came up once. This chain uses TRBV5-6 with TRBJ2-7, with D possibly matching TRBD2 (7 bases). This CDR3 contains 17 residues. The germline gives CDR1 SGHDT, CDR2 YYEEEE. V was cut by 6 bases and J by 2 bases, with 24 bases left in between. Written as DNA, the CDR3 is TGTGCCAGCACTCTCGGGGGGCCAGGTCGTAGGACCTACGAGCAGTACTTC. Translated: CASTLGGPGRRTYEQYF.

This sequence joins TRBV6-5 and TRBJ2-5, with D perhaps TRBD2 (7 bases). CDR3 size: 15 residues. The germline V and J ends were trimmed by 4 bases and 4 bases, with 16 bases remaining between them. Germline V gene lookup returns CDR1 MNHEY and CDR2 SVGAGI. CDR3 sequence (DNA): TGTGCCAGCAGTTTCCCGAAGGGGGGGGGAGAGACCCAGTACTTC. Translated: CASSFPKGGGETQYF.

This chain links TRBV6-1 with TRBJ1-6, with TRBD1 matching over 9 bases. J lost 7 bases, V lost 4 bases, and 2 bases had no gene match. The length of the CDR3 is 14 residues. The V gene's germline CDR1 is MNHNS and CDR2 SASEGT. The CDR3 region has the DNA TGTGCCAGCAGTGTTACAGGGGGCAATTCACCCCTCCACTTT. It is translated as CASSVTGGNSPLHF.

The rearrangement uses TRBV7-8 and TRBJ1-5; D unresolved. The CDR3 extends over 15 amino acids. Between the trimmed V and J ends, which lost 5 bases and 5 bases, there was a span of 16 bases. Germline CDR1 reads SGHVS; CDR2 reads FQNEAQ. The CDR3 loop is CASSPGRVGDQPQHF. The CDR3 DNA is TGTGCCAGCAGCCCCGGTAGGGTCGGGGATCAGCCCCAGCATTTT.

The chain carries TRBV2 and TRBJ1-3, with D unresolved. V shed 2 bases and J shed 1 base, with 21 bases lying between them. The CDR3 contains 19 residues. Looked up from germline, CDR1 is SNHLY and CDR2 is FYNNEI. CDR3 protein: CASSEIRDSRTKSGNTIYF. The CDR3 coding sequence is TGTGCCAGCAGTGAAATCCGGGATAGCCGAACGAAATCTGGAAACACCATATATTTT.

V and J are TRBV11-2 and TRBJ2-1; 8 positions agree with TRBD1. The ends lost 10 bases at V and 8 bases at J; junction bases unmatched: 10. CDR3 size: 13 residues. Germline CDR1 SGHAT, CDR2 FQNNGV. For the CDR3, the DNA is TGTGCCACCAAGAGGACAGGGAGTTATGAGCAGTTCTTC. Amino acid sequence: CATKRTGSYEQFF.

The CDR3: CASSLADSLTAGNTIYF. CDR3 DNA sequence: TGCGCCAGCAGCTTGGCCGACAGCCTCACTGCTGGAAACACCATATATTTT. J is TRBJ1-3 and V is TRBV5-1, with a weak D call TRBD1 (5 bases). This CDR3 comprises 17 residues. V shed 0 bases and J shed 2 bases, with 15 bases lying between them. The germline CDR1 and CDR2 sequences are SGHRS and YFSETQ.

This clone rates as large. The chain uses TRBV4-3 and TRBJ2-2; D perhaps matches TRBD1 (5 bases). CDR3 size: 11 residues. The germline V gene has CDR1 LGHNA and CDR2 YSLEER. V was clipped by 7 bases and J by 6 bases, with 6 bases between them. CDR3 nucleotide sequence: TGCGCCAGCAAGGGGCCCGGGGAGCTGTTTTTT. Its translation is CASKGPGELFF.

V usage is TRBV5-1 and J usage is TRBJ1-1; 9 bases agree with TRBD1. Trimming removed 2 bases from V and 4 bases from J; junction bases left unmatched: 6. Germline V gives CDR1 SGHRS, CDR2 YFSETQ. This CDR3 has 15 amino acids. CDR3: CASSLQGALSTEAFF. CDR3 nucleotides: TGCGCCAGCAGCTTACAGGGGGCGTTAAGCACTGAAGCTTTCTTT.

The chain couples TRBV9 to TRBJ1-6; TRBD1 matches at 8 bases. The CDR3 totals 15 residues. Looked up from germline, CDR1 is SGDLS and CDR2 is YYNGEE. V shed 3 bases, J shed 7 bases, and the junction held 6 bases outside the gene matches. The CDR3 reads CASSAQGVWNSPLHF. The CDR3, as DNA: TGTGCCAGCAGCGCACAGGGGGTATGGAATTCACCCCTCCACTTT.

The rearrangement joins TRBV5-6 to TRBJ1-2, with 7 bases matching TRBD1. Germline V CDR1 and CDR2: SGHDT, YYEEEE. The length of the CDR3 is 13 residues. V shed 1 base, J shed 3 bases, and the junction held 0 bases outside the gene matches. The CDR3 nucleotides are TGTGCCAGCAGCTTGACAGGGGACTATGGCTACACCTTC. This encodes CASSLTGDYGYTF. The full variable domain, completed using reference TRBV5-6 and TRBJ1-2, is DAGVTQSPTHLIKTRGQQVTLRCSPKSGHDTVSWYQQALGQGPQFIFQYYEEEERQRGNFPDRFSGHQFPNYSSELNVNALLLGDSALYLCASSLTGDYGYTFGSGTRLTVV.

This clone was recorded a few times. V gene TRBV30 combines with J gene TRBJ2-1; 7 bases map to TRBD1. The germline CDR1 and CDR2 sequences are GTSNPN and SVGIG (reference sequence). Unmatched junction bases numbered 6, after V lost 3 bases and J lost 1 base. This CDR3 comprises 15 residues. CDR3 region: CAWSGDRASYNEQFF. CDR3 nucleotides: TGTGCCTGGAGCGGTGACAGGGCATCCTACAATGAGCAGTTCTTC.

In its sample, this clone was seen a few times. The chain uses TRBV4-1 and TRBJ1-4; D not resolved. Trimming took off 5 bases at V and 7 bases at J, with 14 bases between the two ends. Per the germline V gene, CDR1 is MGHRA and CDR2 is YSYEKL. The length of the CDR3 is 14 residues. The CDR3 nucleotides read TGCGCCAGCAGCAGCGTCCGGTCGCGTGAAAAACTGTTTTTT. This gives the protein CASSSVRSREKLFF.

V is TRBV6-1 and J is TRBJ2-7; 7 bases map to TRBD2. The CDR3 spans 13 residues. The trim removed 6 bases at V and 2 bases at J, leaving 4 bases unmatched. From germline, CDR1 is MNHNS and CDR2 SASEGT. The CDR3 DNA reads TGTGCCAGCAGCCTGGCGGGGGCCTACGAGCAGTACTTC. This encodes CASSLAGAYEQYF.

V is TRBV27 and J is TRBJ2-3; 7 bases are shared with TRBD1. The CDR3 contains 15 residues. Germline V gene data show CDR1 as MNHEY and CDR2 as SMNVEV (reference sequence). With 6 bases clipped from V and 0 bases from J, the junction kept 6 bases outside the gene matches. CDR3 residues: CASRIQGFSTDTQYF. The CDR3 nucleotides are TGTGCCAGCAGGATACAGGGGTTTAGCACAGATACGCAGTATTTT.

As regards this clone: The sample holds other DNA sequences that translate to the same CDR3. The rearrangement joins TRBV7-9 to TRBJ1-2, with D uncertain. The CDR3 extends over 13 amino acids. Trimming removed 1 base at V and 2 bases at J, with 5 bases between. CDR1 is SEHNR, CDR2 FQNEAQ, per germline (reference sequence). CDR3 in amino acids: CASSLGANYGYTF. The CDR3 DNA follows: TGTGCCAGCAGCTTAGGGGCGAACTATGGCTACACCTTC.

The chain links TRBV7-3 to TRBJ2-2, with D perhaps matching TRBD2 (5 bases). V was trimmed by 2 bases and J by 3 bases, leaving 13 bases between them. CDR1 is SGHTA, CDR2 FQGTGA, per germline. This CDR3 comprises 16 residues. The CDR3 protein is CASSLPGFGDTGELFF. CDR3 nucleotide sequence: TGTGCCAGCAGCTTACCCGGGTTCGGGGACACCGGGGAGCTGTTTTTT.

This chain connects TRBV5-1 to TRBJ1-4; 10 bases agree with TRBD1. Germline lookup yields CDR1 SGHRS and CDR2 YFSETQ. The CDR3 length is 13 residues. J was trimmed by 3 bases and V by 7 bases; bases with no gene match: 0. The CDR3 here is CASGTGANEKLFF. DNA of the CDR3: TGCGCCAGCGGGACAGGGGCTAATGAAAAACTGTTTTTT.